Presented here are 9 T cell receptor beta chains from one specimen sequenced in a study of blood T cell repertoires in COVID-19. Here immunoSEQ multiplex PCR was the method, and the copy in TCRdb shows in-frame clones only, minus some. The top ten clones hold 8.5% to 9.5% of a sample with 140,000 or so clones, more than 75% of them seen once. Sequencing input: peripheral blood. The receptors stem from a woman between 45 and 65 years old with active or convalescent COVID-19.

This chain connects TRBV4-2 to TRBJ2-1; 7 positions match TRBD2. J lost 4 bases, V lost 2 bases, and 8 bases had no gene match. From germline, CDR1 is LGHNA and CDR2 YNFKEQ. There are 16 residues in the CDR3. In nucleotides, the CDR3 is TGTGCCAGCAGCCAACTTGGGAGGGCCGCATACAATGAGCAGTTCTTC. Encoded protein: CASSQLGRAAYNEQFF.

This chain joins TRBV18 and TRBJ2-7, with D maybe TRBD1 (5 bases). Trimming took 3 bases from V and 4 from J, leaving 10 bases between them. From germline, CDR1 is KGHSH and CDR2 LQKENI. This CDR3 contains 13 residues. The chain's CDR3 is CASSPGHGYEQYF. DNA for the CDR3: TGTGCCAGCTCACCCGGACACGGATACGAGCAGTACTTC. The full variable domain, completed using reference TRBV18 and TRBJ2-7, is NAGVMQNPRHLVRRRGQEARLRCSPMKGHSHVYWYRQLPEEGLKFMVYLQKENIIDESGMPKERFSAEFPKEGPSILRIQQVVRGDSAAYFCASSPGHGYEQYFGPGTRLTVT.

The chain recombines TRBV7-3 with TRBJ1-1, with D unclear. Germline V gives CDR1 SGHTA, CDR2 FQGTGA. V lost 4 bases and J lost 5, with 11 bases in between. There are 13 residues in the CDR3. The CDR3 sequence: CASSSGRDTEAFF. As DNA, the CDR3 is TGTGCCAGCAGCTCCGGGCGGGATACTGAAGCTTTCTTT.

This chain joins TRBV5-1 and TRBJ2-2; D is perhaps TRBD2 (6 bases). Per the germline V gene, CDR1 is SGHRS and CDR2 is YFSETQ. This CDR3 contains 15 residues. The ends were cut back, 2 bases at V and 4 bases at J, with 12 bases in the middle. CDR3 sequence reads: CASSFGGMSTGELFF. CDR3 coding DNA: TGCGCCAGCAGCTTTGGAGGGATGAGCACCGGGGAGCTGTTTTTT. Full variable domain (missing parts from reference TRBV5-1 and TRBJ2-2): KAGVTQTPRYLIKTRGQQVTLSCSPISGHRSVSWYQQTPGQGLQFLFEYFSETQRNKGNFPGRFSGRQFSNSRSEMNVSTLELGDSALYLCASSFGGMSTGELFFGEGSRLTVL.

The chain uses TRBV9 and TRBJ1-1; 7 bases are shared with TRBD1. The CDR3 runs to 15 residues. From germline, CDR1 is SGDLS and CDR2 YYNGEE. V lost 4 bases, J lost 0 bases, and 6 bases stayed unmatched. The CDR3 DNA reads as TGTGCCAGCAGCCCTGAGGGGGCCCTGAACACTGAAGCTTTCTTT. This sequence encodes CASSPEGALNTEAFF.

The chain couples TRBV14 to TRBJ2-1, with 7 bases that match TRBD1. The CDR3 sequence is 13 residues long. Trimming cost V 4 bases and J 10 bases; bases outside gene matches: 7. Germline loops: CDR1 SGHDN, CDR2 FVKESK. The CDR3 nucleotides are TGTGCCAGCAGCCTCCATTTGACAGGGGAGCAGTTCTTC. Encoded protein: CASSLHLTGEQFF.

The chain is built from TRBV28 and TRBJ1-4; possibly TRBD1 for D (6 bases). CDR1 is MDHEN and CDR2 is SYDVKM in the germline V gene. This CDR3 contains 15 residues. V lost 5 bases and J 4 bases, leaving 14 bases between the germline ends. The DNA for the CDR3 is TGTGCCAGCAGTCCCCGGGACACGGTTAATGAAAAACTGTTTTTT. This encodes CASSPRDTVNEKLFF.

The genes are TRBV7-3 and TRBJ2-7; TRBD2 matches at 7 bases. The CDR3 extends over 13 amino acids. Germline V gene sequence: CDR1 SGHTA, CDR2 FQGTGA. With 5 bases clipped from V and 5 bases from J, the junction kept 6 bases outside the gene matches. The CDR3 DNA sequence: TGTGCCAGCAGCAGGGCGGGAGAACACGAGCAGTACTTC. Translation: CASSRAGEHEQYF. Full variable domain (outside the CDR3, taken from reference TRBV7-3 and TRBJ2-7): GAGVSQTPSNKVTEKGKYVELRCDPISGHTALYWYRQSLGQGPEFLIYFQGTGAADDSGLPNDRFFAVRPEGSVSTLKIQRTERGDSAVYLCASSRAGEHEQYFGPGTRLTVT.

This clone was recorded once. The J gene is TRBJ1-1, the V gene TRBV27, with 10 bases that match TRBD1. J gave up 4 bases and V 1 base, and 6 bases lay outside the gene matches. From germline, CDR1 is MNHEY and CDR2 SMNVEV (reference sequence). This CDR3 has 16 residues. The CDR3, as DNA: TGTGCCAGCAGTTTATTGCCGGGACAGGGGAGCACTGAAGCTTTCTTT. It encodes CASSLLPGQGSTEAFF.